Listed below are T cell receptor beta chains from one sample, sequenced in a study of T cell responses to AZD1222 COVID-19 vaccine. Profiled with immunoSEQ multiplex PCR; TCRdb holds only in-frame clones, not every one. Of 95,000 or so clones detected, approximately 91% appear once; the ten largest clones hold over 2.5%. This material consisted of peripheral blood, taken on day 0 of AZD1222 vaccination. The origin of the receptors is an adult in good health. The CDR3 runs from the conserved cysteine through the conserved F or W. The D gene is left open where the match is weak. Rows may omit the clone size; those that give it use once, few, many or a size class.

V	D	J	size	DNA	CDR3
TRBV9	.	TRBJ1-2	.	TGTGCCAGCAGCGTAGTTGGGACGTCTAACTATGGCTACACCTTC	CASSVVGTSNYGYTF
TRBV28	TRBD1	TRBJ1-2	once	TGTGCCAGCAGTTTATTTGCGCGACAGGGATCCGACTATGGCTACACCTTC	CASSLFARQGSDYGYTF
TRBV6-5	TRBD2	TRBJ2-3	.	TGTGCCAGCAGCTGGGAGACTAGCGGGGCAGATACGCAGTATTTT	CASSWETSGADTQYF
TRBV5-1	.	TRBJ1-4	.	TGCGCCAGCAGCGAATGGACGGACACTAATGAAAAACTGTTTTTT	CASSEWTDTNEKLFF
TRBV29-1	.	TRBJ1-1	.	TGCAGCATTTTGAGGTACACTGAAGCTTTCTTT	CSILRYTEAFF
TRBV12-3/TRBV12-4	.	TRBJ2-7	.	TGTGCCAGCAGTTTCAGGGAAGGCTACGAGCAGTACTTC	CASSFREGYEQYF
TRBV6-1	.	TRBJ1-2	.	TGTGCCAGCAGTGAAAAGGGCTATGGCTACACCTTC	CASSEKGYGYTF
TRBV7-8	.	TRBJ1-1	once	TGTGCCAGCAGCTTAAAGCGCAGGGTGCATAACACTGAAGCTTTCTTT	CASSLKRRVHNTEAFF
TRBV2	.	TRBJ1-5	.	TGTGCCAGCAGTCTCGAAACGGGGCGGCCTGGGACCCAGCATTTT	CASSLETGRPGTQHF
TRBV19	TRBD1	TRBJ1-5	.	TGTGCCAGTAGTATCCAAACAGGGGGGAGTAATCAGCCCCAGCATTTT	CASSIQTGGSNQPQHF
TRBV14	.	TRBJ1-2	.	TGTGCCAGCAGCCAAAGTCTCCAGGGGTACTATGGCTACACCTTC	CASSQSLQGYYGYTF
TRBV3-1/TRBV3-2	TRBD1	TRBJ1-4	.	TGTGCCAGCAGCCCCGGGACAGGTGAAAAACTGTTTTTT	CASSPGTGEKLFF
TRBV6-5	TRBD1	TRBJ2-7	.	TGTGCCAGCAGGCGCGGGACAGGGGGCTACGAGCAGTACTTC	CASRRGTGGYEQYF
TRBV28	.	TRBJ2-3	.	TGTGCCAGCAGTACTAACACAGATACGCAGTATTTT	CASSTNTDTQYF
TRBV24-1	.	TRBJ2-1	.	TGTGCCACCAGTGATTCCTCCGGACAACAATACAATGAGCAGTTCTTC	CATSDSSGQQYNEQFF
TRBV2	TRBD1	TRBJ2-2	.	TGTGCCAGCAGGGGACAGACGAACACCGGGGAGCTGTTTTTT	CASRGQTNTGELFF
TRBV10-3	.	TRBJ1-3	once	TGTGCCATCAGGGCCATCTGGCCCCTATCTGGAAACACCATATATTTT	CAIRAIWPLSGNTIYF
TRBV18	.	TRBJ1-1	few	TGTGCCAGCTCACCGATGCGGGGACAATCGAACACTGAAGCTTTCTTT	CASSPMRGQSNTEAFF
TRBV5-1	TRBD1	TRBJ1-1	.	TGTGCCAGCAGCGGGGGACAGGGGCCAGTGAGAAGAACTGAAGCTTTCTTT	CASSGGQGPVRRTEAFF
TRBV19	.	TRBJ2-1	.	TGTGCCAGTAGTGTTCCCTCGATTAATGAGCAGTTCTTC	CASSVPSINEQFF
TRBV19	.	TRBJ2-1	.	TGTGCCAGTATGGGGGGGGCCGCCTACAATGAGCAGTTCTTC	CASMGGAAYNEQFF
TRBV7-6	TRBD1	TRBJ1-6	few	TGTGCCAGCAGCCCTGGACAGGATAATTCACCCCTCCACTTT	CASSPGQDNSPLHF
TRBV6-5	TRBD1	TRBJ1-1	.	TGTGCCAGCAGCCCAGGGACAGCTATTGAAGCTTTCTTT	CASSPGTAIEAFF
TRBV27	.	TRBJ2-7	.	TGTGCCAGCAGCTCGACCGAGGGCTCCTACGAGCAGTACTTC	CASSSTEGSYEQYF
TRBV6-1	.	TRBJ1-6	.	TGTGCCAGCAGTGAAGCGAATACAGGGACAAGGTTGTATAATTCACCCCTCCACTTT	CASSEANTGTRLYNSPLHF
TRBV19	.	TRBJ1-6	.	TGTGCCAGTAGGACACCGGGCATGGGCAATTCACCCCTCCACTTT	CASRTPGMGNSPLHF
TRBV4-1	TRBD1	TRBJ1-4	.	TGCGCCAGCAGTGTAAGGGACAGGGCAGGTGATGAAAAACTGTTTTTT	CASSVRDRAGDEKLFF
TRBV6-5	.	TRBJ2-2	.	TGTGCCAGCAGCCTCCGGACTGATGTGATCGGGGAGCTGTTTTTT	CASSLRTDVIGELFF
TRBV9	.	TRBJ1-3	once	TGTGCCAGTACGAATTCCAGGGGAACCCATGGAAACACCATATATTTT	CASTNSRGTHGNTIYF
TRBV6-1	TRBD1	TRBJ1-5	once	TGTGCCAGCAGTGGTCCAACCGGGACAGGGGACCAGCCCCAGCATTTT	CASSGPTGTGDQPQHF
TRBV28	.	TRBJ1-1	.	TGTGCCAGCAAAATCCTTTCAAGGACTGAAGCTTTCTTT	CASKILSRTEAFF
TRBV18	.	TRBJ2-7	.	TGTGCCAGCTCACAGGGCACAGGCGCCGAGCAGTACTTC	CASSQGTGAEQYF
TRBV21-1	.	TRBJ1-5	.	TGTGCCAGCAGCAAAGGCCGGGGCAGGTTGGGGCAGCCCCAGCATTTT	CASSKGRGRLGQPQHF
TRBV6-5	.	TRBJ1-6	.	TGTGCCAGCGTCCAGGGGCGTGGACTCACCCTCCACTTT	CASVQGRGLTLHF
TRBV7-2	.	TRBJ1-5	once	TGTGCCAGCAGCTTAGCTTGGGCAGGAGAGGGTGAGCCCCAGCATTTT	CASSLAWAGEGEPQHF
TRBV6-2/TRBV6-3	TRBD1	TRBJ2-7	few	TGTGCCAGCAGTACCTACGGACAGGGCTACGAGCAGTACTTC	CASSTYGQGYEQYF
TRBV6-2/TRBV6-3	TRBD1	TRBJ2-5	.	TGTGCCAGCAGTACGACAGGGCTAGAGACCCAGTACTTC	CASSTTGLETQYF
TRBV10-3	.	TRBJ1-2	.	TGTGCCATCAGTGACTCTAACTATGGCTACACCTTC	CAISDSNYGYTF
TRBV2	.	TRBJ1-2	.	TGTGCCAGCAGTGAGACAGGCTACACCTTC	CASSETGYTF
TRBV7-2	.	TRBJ1-1	.	TGTGCCAGCAGCTTAAGGGAGTTTGATTCGAGAACTGAAGCTTTCTTT	CASSLREFDSRTEAFF
TRBV12-5	.	TRBJ1-3	.	TGTGCTAGTGGTTTGGTACCAGGGGGAAACACCATATATTTT	CASGLVPGGNTIYF
TRBV4-2	.	TRBJ2-7	.	TGTGCCAGCAGCCAAGATCGCTTCGAGCAGTACTTC	CASSQDRFEQYF
TRBV2	TRBD1	TRBJ1-2	.	TGTGCCAGCAGATCGACAGGGGCCTATGGCTACACCTTC	CASRSTGAYGYTF
TRBV7-9	TRBD1	TRBJ1-1	.	TGTGCCAGCAGCTTCGAGCAAACTCCGGGACAGGGAGGCGGAACAGCTTTCTTT	CASSFEQTPGQGGGTAFF
TRBV6-4	TRBD2	TRBJ2-3	.	TGTGCCAGCAGTGACTCGAGCGGGGGGGCGGGAGATACGCAGTATTTT	CASSDSSGGAGDTQYF
TRBV9	TRBD1	TRBJ1-2	many	TGTGCCAGCAGCGAGCGGGGACAGGACCCCCGGGGCTACACCTTC	CASSERGQDPRGYTF
TRBV12-5	.	TRBJ1-6	.	TGTGCTAGTGGGTTCGGGACACCGAATTCACCCCTCCACTTT	CASGFGTPNSPLHF
TRBV6-5	.	TRBJ1-4	.	TGTGCCAGCAGGGTTCGGCAGGCAACTAATGAAAAACTGTTTTTT	CASRVRQATNEKLFF
TRBV30	TRBD1	TRBJ1-2	.	TGTGCCTGGACCCGGGACAGGGGCGGCTACACCTTC	CAWTRDRGGYTF
TRBV3-1/TRBV3-2	.	TRBJ2-1	.	TGTGCCAGCAGCCGGGGGAGCTCCTACAATGAGCAGTTCTTC	CASSRGSSYNEQFF
TRBV30	.	TRBJ2-7	.	TGTGCCTGGAGGGTACCCCGGACAGCGAGCACCTACGAGCAGTACTTC	CAWRVPRTASTYEQYF
TRBV5-5	.	TRBJ1-3	once	TGTGCCAGCAGCTTGGTCTTTCGGGGGCGCGCTGGAAACACCATATATTTT	CASSLVFRGRAGNTIYF
TRBV5-4	.	TRBJ2-5	.	TGTGCCAGCAGTGGGTCGGGGGAGACCCAGTACTTC	CASSGSGETQYF
TRBV5-1	.	TRBJ2-1	.	TGCGCCAGCAGCTTTAGGGGGGGCCTAGAAGAGCAGTTCTTC	CASSFRGGLEEQFF
TRBV6-5	.	TRBJ2-7	.	TGTGCCAGCAGCCAAGGTGTGGGGCCCATTGCCGAGCAGTACTTC	CASSQGVGPIAEQYF
TRBV11-2	.	TRBJ2-7	.	TGTGCCAGCAGCCCGGGGCTTGACTACGAGCAGTACTTC	CASSPGLDYEQYF
TRBV9	TRBD1	TRBJ1-2	.	TGTGCCAGCAGCAACCAGGGGGCTGGCTACACCTTC	CASSNQGAGYTF
TRBV6-2/TRBV6-3	.	TRBJ2-6	few	TGTGCCAGCAGTTCCGTAAGCGGGGCCAACGTCCTGACTTTC	CASSSVSGANVLTF